This entry describes one T cell receptor (beta chain). This entry belongs to a study of monozygotic twins with inflammatory bowel disease. The germline CDR1 and CDR2 sequences are SEHNR and FQNEAQ (reference sequence). This CDR3 is 14 amino acids long. Eight reactions per sample, run separately, yielded cDNA. Reprocessing the 5' RACE reads, TCRdb reports a single entry for every CDR3 protein and omits DNA. The repertoire table contains more than 300,000 distinct CDR3 sequences. Sequenced: blood. This clonotype originated in a human donor with ulcerative colitis or Crohn's disease, or a healthy co-twin of an affected twin (not recorded which). The chain recombines TRBV7-9 with TRBJ2-7; the D call of TRBD1 rests on TCRdb alone, since no DNA is present to check it. CDR3 amino acids: CASSFGRGAREQYF.